This entry features one T cell receptor (beta chain) sequence. These data belong to a study of CD8 T cells in Susac syndrome. Random hexamers were used to reverse transcribe roughly 0.45 to 1 ug of RNA. Via MiXCR, TCRdb re-called the immunoSEQ multiplex PCR reads, giving one row per CDR3 protein. The sample includes 150,000 to 180,000 distinct CDR3 sequences, 94% of them seen just once. The CDR3 has 13 residues. Germline assignment: CDR1 ENHRY and CDR2 SYGVKD. V dropped 10 bases and J dropped 3; count of bases not matched to a gene: 4. The rearrangement uses TRBV10-3 and TRBJ1-2, with 11 nucleotides matching TRBD1. Sequenced sample: CD8+ T cells from PBMCs. The TCR was taken from a human donor with multiple sclerosis. The CDR3 loop reads CATWTGGYYGYTF. CDR3 sequence (DNA): TGTGCCACGTGGACAGGGGGCTACTATGGCTACACCTTC.